The source of this TCR beta chain is a study of OX40 agonist ivuxolimab in advanced cancers. V lost 6 bases and J lost 0; bases outside the gene matches: 0. Germline CDR1 is MDHEN and CDR2 is SYDVKM. The CDR3 is 14 amino acids. Libraries were prepared by immunoSEQ multiplex PCR; TCRdb keeps only in-frame clonotypes and omits some of them. The table has more than 85,000 clones, approximately 89% seen once. The sequencing used CD4+ or CD8+ T cells sorted from blood, collected in a trial of the OX40 agonist ivuxolimab. This receptor was obtained from an adult with an advanced solid tumor such as melanoma, head and neck, liver or kidney cancer. The chain joins TRBV28 to TRBJ2-1; TRBD1 matches at 9 bases. CDR3 protein: CASRDRGSYNEQFF. In DNA form, the CDR3 reads TGTGCCAGCAGGGACAGGGGCTCCTACAATGAGCAGTTCTTC.